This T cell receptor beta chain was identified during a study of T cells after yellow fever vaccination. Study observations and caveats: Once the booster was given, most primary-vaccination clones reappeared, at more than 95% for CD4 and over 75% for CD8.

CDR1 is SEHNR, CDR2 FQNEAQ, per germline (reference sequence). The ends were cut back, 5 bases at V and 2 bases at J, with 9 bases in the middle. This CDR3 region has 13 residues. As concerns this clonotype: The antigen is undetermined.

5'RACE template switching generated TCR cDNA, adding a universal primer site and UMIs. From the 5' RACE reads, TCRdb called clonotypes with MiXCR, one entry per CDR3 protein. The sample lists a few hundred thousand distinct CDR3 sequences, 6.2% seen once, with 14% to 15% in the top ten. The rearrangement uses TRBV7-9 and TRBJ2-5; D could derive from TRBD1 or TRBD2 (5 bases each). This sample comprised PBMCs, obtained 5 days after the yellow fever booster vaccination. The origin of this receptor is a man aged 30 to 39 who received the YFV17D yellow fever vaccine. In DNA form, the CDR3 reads TGTGCCAGCAGCCGAGGGGCTCAAGAGACCCAGTACTTC. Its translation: CASSRGAQETQYF.